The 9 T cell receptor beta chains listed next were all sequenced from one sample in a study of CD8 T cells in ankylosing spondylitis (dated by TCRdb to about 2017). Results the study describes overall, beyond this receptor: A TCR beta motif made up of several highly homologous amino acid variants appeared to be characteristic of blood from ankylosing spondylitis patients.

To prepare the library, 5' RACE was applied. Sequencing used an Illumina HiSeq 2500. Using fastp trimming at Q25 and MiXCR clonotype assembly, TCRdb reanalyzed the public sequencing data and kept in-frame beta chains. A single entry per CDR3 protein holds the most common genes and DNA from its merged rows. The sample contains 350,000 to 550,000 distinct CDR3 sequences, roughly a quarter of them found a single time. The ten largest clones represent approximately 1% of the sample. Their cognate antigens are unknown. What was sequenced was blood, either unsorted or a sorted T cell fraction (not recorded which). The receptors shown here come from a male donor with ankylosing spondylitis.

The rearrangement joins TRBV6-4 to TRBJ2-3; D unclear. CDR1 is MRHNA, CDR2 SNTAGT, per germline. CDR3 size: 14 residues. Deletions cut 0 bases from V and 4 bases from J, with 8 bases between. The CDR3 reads CASSDSGRADTQYF. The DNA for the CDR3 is TGTGCCAGCAGTGACTCAGGCCGGGCAGATACGCAGTATTTT.

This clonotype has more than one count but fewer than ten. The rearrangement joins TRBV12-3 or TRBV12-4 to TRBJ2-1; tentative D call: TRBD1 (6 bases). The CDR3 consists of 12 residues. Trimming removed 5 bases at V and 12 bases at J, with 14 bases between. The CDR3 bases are TGTGCCAGCAGTCTTGGACAGTCGGGGCAGTTCTTC. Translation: CASSLGQSGQFF.

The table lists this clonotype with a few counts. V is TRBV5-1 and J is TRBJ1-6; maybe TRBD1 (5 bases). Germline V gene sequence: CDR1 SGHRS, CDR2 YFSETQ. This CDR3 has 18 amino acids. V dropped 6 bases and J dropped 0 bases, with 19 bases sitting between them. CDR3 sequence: CASKVGWGDSSYNSPLHF. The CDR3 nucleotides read TGCGCCAGCAAGGTCGGATGGGGCGATAGCTCCTATAATTCACCCCTCCACTTT.

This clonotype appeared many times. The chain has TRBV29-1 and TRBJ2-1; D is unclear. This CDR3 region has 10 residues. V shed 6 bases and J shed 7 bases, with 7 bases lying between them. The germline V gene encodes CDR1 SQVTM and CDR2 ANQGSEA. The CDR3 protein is CSVRLNEQFF. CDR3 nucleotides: TGCAGCGTCAGATTAAATGAGCAGTTCTTC.

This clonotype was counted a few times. This chain's CDR3 is CASSELPVGTSGNTIYF. The CDR3 DNA follows: TGTGCCAGCAGTGAACTCCCCGTGGGGACCTCTGGAAACACCATATATTTT. The genes are TRBV2 and TRBJ1-3, with D possibly TRBD1 on 5 matching bases. From germline, CDR1 is SNHLY and CDR2 FYNNEI. This CDR3 comprises 17 residues. Between the trimmed V and J ends, which lost 2 bases and 0 bases, there was a span of 14 bases.

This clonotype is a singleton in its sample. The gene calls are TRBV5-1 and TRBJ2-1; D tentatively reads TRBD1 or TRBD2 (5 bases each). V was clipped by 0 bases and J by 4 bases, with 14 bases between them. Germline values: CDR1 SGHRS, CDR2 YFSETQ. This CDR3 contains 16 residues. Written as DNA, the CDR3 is TGCGCCAGCAGCTTGGTGGACGGGACCACATACAATGAGCAGTTCTTC. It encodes CASSLVDGTTYNEQFF.

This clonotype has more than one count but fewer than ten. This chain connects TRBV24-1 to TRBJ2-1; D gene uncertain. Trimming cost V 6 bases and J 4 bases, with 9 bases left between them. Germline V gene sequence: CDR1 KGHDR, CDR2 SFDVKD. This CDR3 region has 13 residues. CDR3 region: CATSQAGYNEQFF. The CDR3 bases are TGTGCCACCAGTCAAGCAGGTTACAATGAGCAGTTCTTC.

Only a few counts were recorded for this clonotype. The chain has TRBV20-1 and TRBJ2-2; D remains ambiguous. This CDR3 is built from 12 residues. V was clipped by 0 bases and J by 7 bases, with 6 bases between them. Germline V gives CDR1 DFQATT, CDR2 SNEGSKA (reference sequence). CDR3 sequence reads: CSAREGGGELFF. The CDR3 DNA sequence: TGCAGTGCTAGAGAAGGCGGCGGGGAGCTGTTTTTT.

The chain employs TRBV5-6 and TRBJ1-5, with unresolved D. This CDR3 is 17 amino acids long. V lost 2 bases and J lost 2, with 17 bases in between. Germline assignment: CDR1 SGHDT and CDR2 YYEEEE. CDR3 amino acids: CASSLFSRRVGNQPQHF. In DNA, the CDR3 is TGTGCCAGCAGCTTATTCTCCCGGAGGGTGGGCAATCAGCCCCAGCATTTT. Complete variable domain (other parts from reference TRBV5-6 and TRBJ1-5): DAGVTQSPTHLIKTRGQQVTLRCSPKSGHDTVSWYQQALGQGPQFIFQYYEEEERQRGNFPDRFSGHQFPNYSSELNVNALLLGDSALYLCASSLFSRRVGNQPQHFGDGTRLSIL.